This entry features one T cell receptor (beta chain) sequence. Its matching antigen is unknown. Germline lookup yields CDR1 MGHRA and CDR2 YSYEKL. Deletions cut 4 bases from V and 6 bases from J, with 9 bases between. The CDR3 covers 13 residues. Produced via immunoSEQ multiplex PCR; TCRdb's table is partial and in-frame only. The sample consists of approximately 2,200,000 clones, approximately 94% of them appearing once. CD45RO negativity and positive selection for CCR7 defined naive CD8 cells, a population that excluded terminally differentiated effector memory CD45RA+ cells. Every contributor of samples was a Caucasian grown-up residing in Nashville, Tennessee. The sample originates from a study of shared clonotypes between healthy human individuals. Findings of the study overall: Between several donors, naive CD4 clonotypes were shared at a level of about 5%.

The sequenced material came from naive CD8+ T cells from PBMCs. This chain links TRBV4-1 with TRBJ2-2, with D perhaps TRBD2 (5 bases). The TCR sequence derives from a man younger than 35 in good health. Some clones in this sample may be carry-over from other donors' samples. DNA for the CDR3: TGCGCCAGCAGCCTCTCCGGGGCCGGGGAGCTGTTTTTT. It codes for CASSLSGAGELFF.